This is a list of T cell receptor beta chains from one sample in a study of blood T cell repertoires in COVID-19. Some clones are missing from TCRdb's copy, which holds only in-frame ones; the method was immunoSEQ multiplex PCR. The sample carries over 200,000 clones, roughly 87% recorded once. Material for sequencing was peripheral blood. Receptors were obtained from a man aged 35 to 55 with active or convalescent COVID-19. The CDR3 runs from the conserved cysteine through the conserved F or W. The D gene is left open where the match is weak. The size field is filled for only some rows; it gives once, few, many or a size class.

J,size,D,V,CDR3,DNA
TRBJ2-6,-,-,TRBV11-2,CASSKTGPTGANVLTF,TGTGCCAGCAGTAAGACAGGTCCCACCGGGGCCAACGTCCTGACTTTC
TRBJ1-1,-,-,TRBV18,CASALRRGNTEAFF,TGTGCCAGCGCCCTTCGGCGAGGGAACACTGAAGCTTTCTTT
TRBJ2-6,-,TRBD2,TRBV28,CASRSPGLAGGWSGANVLTF,TGTGCCAGCAGATCTCCGGGACTAGCGGGAGGTTGGTCTGGGGCCAACGTCCTGACTTTC
TRBJ1-5,-,TRBD1,TRBV11-2,CASSFQGDSPQHF,TGTGCCAGCAGCTTTCAGGGGGATTCGCCCCAGCATTTT
TRBJ1-2,once,-,TRBV28,CASSLTPGRDYGYTF,TGTGCCAGCAGTTTAACCCCGGGGAGGGATTATGGCTACACCTTC
TRBJ2-1,once,-,TRBV18,CASSPPAHGYNEQFF,TGTGCCAGCTCACCACCAGCCCACGGGTACAATGAGCAGTTCTTC
TRBJ2-1,once,TRBD2,TRBV29-1,CSVPGGTSGVDEQFF,TGCAGCGTTCCTGGAGGGACTAGCGGGGTGGATGAGCAGTTCTTC
TRBJ2-7,-,TRBD1,TRBV14,CASSQEIMGQALF,TGTGCCAGCAGCCAAGAGATTATGGGACAGGCATTATTC
TRBJ2-5,-,TRBD1,TRBV27,CASSPPGQPQETQYF,TGTGCCAGCAGTCCTCCGGGACAGCCTCAAGAGACCCAGTACTTC
TRBJ2-7,-,TRBD1,TRBV12-3/TRBV12-4,CASSLGQNYEQYF,TGTGCCAGCAGTCTGGGACAGAACTACGAGCAGTACTTC
TRBJ1-5,-,-,TRBV7-8,CASSLFETYSNQPQHF,TGTGCCAGCAGCTTATTTGAAACTTATAGCAATCAGCCCCAGCATTTT
TRBJ2-5,-,TRBD2,TRBV18,CASSRLAAQETQYF,TGTGCCAGCTCTAGACTAGCGGCCCAGGAGACCCAGTACTTC
TRBJ2-7,-,-,TRBV28,CASSSTRGPIGEQYF,TGTGCCAGCAGTTCTACACGCGGCCCGATCGGGGAGCAGTACTTC
TRBJ1-1,-,TRBD1,TRBV11-2,CASTLRTGGSTEAFF,TGTGCCAGCACCCTCCGGACAGGGGGTTCCACTGAAGCTTTCTTT
TRBJ1-1,-,TRBD1,TRBV15,CATSRTGATEAFF,TGTGCCACCAGCAGGACAGGGGCGACTGAAGCTTTCTTT
TRBJ1-3,-,TRBD1,TRBV5-5,CASSFDRGGNTIYF,TGTGCCAGCAGCTTTGACAGGGGTGGAAACACCATATATTTT
TRBJ1-3,once,-,TRBV5-1,CASSPGHSGNTIYF,TGCGCCAGCAGCCCGGGTCACTCTGGAAACACCATATATTTT
TRBJ1-2,-,-,TRBV6-5,CASHTGGSGTYGYTF,TGTGCCAGTCATACGGGCGGAAGCGGAACCTATGGCTACACCTTC
TRBJ1-5,-,-,TRBV5-1,CASSLVIQGQVNQPQHF,TGCGCCAGCAGCTTGGTAATTCAGGGCCAAGTTAATCAGCCCCAGCATTTT
TRBJ2-5,few,-,TRBV30,CAWSLDLRLETQYF,TGTGCCTGGAGTCTCGACTTACGGTTGGAGACCCAGTACTTC
TRBJ2-1,-,-,TRBV7-7,CASSSSWGGNEQFF,TGTGCCAGCAGTTCCTCGTGGGGAGGCAATGAGCAGTTCTTC
TRBJ1-2,-,TRBD1,TRBV10-2,CASSGDRAAYGYTF,TGCGCCAGCAGTGGCGACAGGGCGGCCTATGGCTACACCTTC
TRBJ2-7,-,-,TRBV5-1,CASSLSYEQGRNEQYF,TGCGCCAGCAGCCTATCCTACGAACAGGGAAGAAACGAGCAGTACTTC
TRBJ1-2,-,TRBD1,TRBV27,CASSPTYDRGRGYTF,TGTGCCAGCAGTCCGACCTACGACAGGGGTCGTGGCTACACCTTC
TRBJ1-2,-,TRBD1,TRBV28,CASSPGQANYGYTF,TGTGCCAGCAGCCCGGGACAGGCTAACTATGGCTACACCTTC
TRBJ1-1,-,TRBD1,TRBV19,CASSSQGINTEAFF,TGTGCCAGTAGTTCACAGGGGATAAACACTGAAGCTTTCTTT
TRBJ2-7,-,TRBD2,TRBV29-1,CSVGTSGRGEQYF,TGCAGCGTTGGGACTAGCGGGAGGGGCGAGCAGTACTTC
TRBJ2-7,-,TRBD1,TRBV15,CATSLTGGSSYEQYF,TGTGCCACCAGTTTGACAGGGGGAAGCTCCTACGAGCAGTACTTC
TRBJ2-7,-,TRBD2,TRBV5-1,CASSLLAGESYEQYF,TGCGCCAGCAGCTTATTAGCGGGAGAGTCCTACGAGCAGTACTTC
TRBJ1-2,-,TRBD1,TRBV19,CASSIDLFQGAKGYTF,TGTGCCAGTAGTATAGATCTTTTTCAGGGGGCGAAAGGCTACACCTTC
TRBJ1-5,-,-,TRBV4-1,CASSQENWVGQPQHF,TGCGCCAGCAGCCAAGAGAACTGGGTGGGCCAGCCCCAGCATTTT
TRBJ1-2,-,-,TRBV6-5,CASSVAPQNNYGYTF,TGTGCCAGCTCGGTCGCCCCCCAAAATAACTATGGCTACACCTTC
TRBJ2-7,-,TRBD1,TRBV28,CASSPTRDRGTYEQYF,TGTGCCAGCAGTCCGACGAGGGACAGGGGGACCTACGAGCAGTACTTC
TRBJ2-1,-,TRBD2,TRBV29-1,CSAGDYGQFF,TGCAGCGCTGGGGACTACGGGCAGTTCTTC
TRBJ2-2,-,TRBD2,TRBV20-1,CSASPLRGLAGATTGELFF,TGCAGTGCTAGTCCTCTTAGGGGACTAGCGGGGGCCACCACCGGGGAGCTGTTTTTT
TRBJ2-1,-,-,TRBV6-5,CASSYSLDTVHNEQFF,TGTGCCAGCAGTTACTCCCTGGACACGGTCCACAATGAGCAGTTCTTC
TRBJ1-3,once,-,TRBV3-1/TRBV3-2,CASSQRDSSGNTIYF,TGTGCCAGCAGCCAAAGAGACAGCTCTGGAAACACCATATATTTT
TRBJ2-2,-,-,TRBV18,CASSPTGQGLYTGELFF,TGTGCCAGCTCACCTACAGGCCAGGGACTCTACACCGGGGAGCTGTTTTTT
TRBJ2-5,-,-,TRBV9,CASSVVAGGGTQYF,TGTGCCAGCAGCGTAGTGGCTGGGGGGGGCACCCAGTACTTC
TRBJ2-1,-,-,TRBV6-6,CASSYGGIHEQFF,TGTGCCAGCAGTTACGGAGGGATACATGAGCAGTTCTTC
TRBJ1-3,few,-,TRBV30,CAWSGVLRNTIYF,TGTGCCTGGAGCGGGGTCCTACGAAACACCATATATTTT
TRBJ1-1,-,-,TRBV7-2,CASSYARGNTEAFF,TGTGCCAGCAGCTATGCCCGGGGGAACACTGAAGCTTTCTTT
TRBJ1-6,-,-,TRBV27,CASSLKEPARAYNSPLHF,TGTGCCAGCAGTTTGAAGGAGCCGGCCCGGGCCTATAATTCACCCCTCCACTTT
TRBJ1-6,-,TRBD1,TRBV6-6,CASSPRGLRNSPLHF,TGTGCCAGCAGTCCCAGGGGGTTAAGGAATTCACCCCTCCACTTT
TRBJ2-7,once,TRBD2,TRBV6-5,CARGRAGLSSYEQYF,TGTGCCAGGGGCCGAGCGGGGCTTAGCTCCTACGAGCAGTACTTC
TRBJ2-3,-,TRBD2,TRBV27,CASSLLSGGARDTQYF,TGTGCCAGCAGTTTATTAAGCGGGGGGGCAAGAGATACGCAGTATTTT
TRBJ2-7,-,-,TRBV27,CASRQGYEQYF,TGTGCCAGCAGACAGGGCTACGAGCAGTACTTC
TRBJ2-2,-,-,TRBV5-1,CASSLEWGLWTGELFF,TGCGCCAGCAGCTTGGAATGGGGGCTCTGGACCGGGGAGCTGTTTTTT
TRBJ2-5,-,-,TRBV7-9,CASSLTSLEVGYF,TGTGCCAGCAGCTTAACCTCCCTCGAAGTCGGGTACTTC